A single sample gave rise to the 12 T cell receptor beta chains below, sequenced in a study of T-cell reconstitution after alpha-beta-depleted transplantation in children. Library preparation (for TCRbeta) was performed with unique molecular identifiers. TCRdb independently ran MiXCR on the PCR reads; one entry per CDR3 protein. The sample includes 450,000 to 700,000 distinct CDR3 sequences, roughly 30% of them seen just once. The input for sequencing was PBMCs, taken before TCRalphabeta/CD19-depleted stem cell transplant. The receptors were gathered from a boy under two years old with Wiskott-Aldrich syndrome, due to receive a stem cell transplant.

This chain joins TRBV10-3 and TRBJ1-5; D might be TRBD1 (5 bases). In germline, CDR1 is ENHRY, CDR2 SYGVKD. V lost 6 bases, J lost 7 bases, and 16 bases lay in between. This CDR3 is 14 amino acids long. The DNA for the CDR3 is TGTGCCATCAGCAAAGGAGGGGTGGAACAGCCCCAGCATTTT. Its protein product is CAISKGGVEQPQHF.

This sequence joins TRBV5-4 and TRBJ2-5; 7 positions match TRBD1. Looked up from germline, CDR1 is SGHNT and CDR2 is YYREEE (reference sequence). The CDR3 length is 18 residues. V was pared by 3 bases and J by 1 base, with 15 bases of the junction left unmatched. CDR3 in amino acids: CASSSTGTDNPLQETQYF. The CDR3 DNA reads TGTGCCAGCAGCTCTACCGGGACAGACAACCCACTCCAAGAGACCCAGTACTTC.

This clonotype has only one observation. The chain is built from TRBV12-3 or TRBV12-4 and TRBJ2-4; D remains unclear. Trimming shortened V by 6 bases and J by 6 bases, and 12 bases separated the two germline ends. The CDR3 is 13 amino acids. The chain's CDR3 is CASRATSRNIQYF. CDR3 sequence (DNA): TGTGCCAGCAGGGCCACGTCGCGAAACATTCAGTACTTC.

The rearrangement joins TRBV7-9 to TRBJ2-7, with D uncertain. Germline CDR1 reads SEHNR; CDR2 reads FQNEAQ (reference sequence). The V end lost 2 bases, the J end lost 3 bases, and 5 bases lay between the germline ends. The CDR3 spans 12 residues. CDR3 residues: CASSLSYYEQYF. CDR3 nucleotides: TGTGCCAGCAGCTTATCCTACTACGAGCAGTACTTC.

The chain is built from TRBV20-1 and TRBJ2-2, with TRBD2 matching over 9 bases. Trimming at V came to 5 bases and at J to 2 bases, leaving 6 bases not matched to a gene. The germline V gene has CDR1 DFQATT and CDR2 SNEGSKA (reference sequence). The CDR3 sequence is 15 residues long. The CDR3 region has the DNA TGCAGTGCTGCCATAGCGGGAGTTAACACCGGGGAGCTGTTTTTT. Translation gives CSAAIAGVNTGELFF.

The chain links TRBV2 to TRBJ2-1, with 7 bases lining up with TRBD2. CDR3 size: 16 residues. The trim removed 2 bases at V and 9 bases at J, leaving 13 bases unmatched. The germline V gene encodes CDR1 SNHLY and CDR2 FYNNEI. The DNA of the CDR3 is TGTGCCAGCAGTGAACCCTCTAGCGGAATGTATGTTGAGCAGTTCTTC. This sequence encodes CASSEPSSGMYVEQFF.

This clonotype was counted only a few times. The genes are TRBV6-5 and TRBJ2-1, with 7 bases lining up with TRBD2. Unmatched junction bases numbered 7, after V lost 0 bases and J lost 2 bases. Germline V gene data show CDR1 as MNHEY and CDR2 as SVGAGI. The CDR3 contains 17 residues. The CDR3 loop is CASSYSFGLGTYNEQFF. The CDR3 coding sequence is TGTGCCAGCAGTTACTCGTTCGGACTAGGTACCTACAATGAGCAGTTCTTC.

The genes are TRBV7-2 and TRBJ1-4; D is uncertain. The CDR3 has 12 residues. V lost 2 bases to trimming and J lost 8 bases, with 6 bases between them. Germline CDR1 is SGHTA and CDR2 is FQGNSA. This chain's CDR3 is CASSLKREKLFF. In DNA form, the CDR3 reads TGTGCCAGCAGCTTAAAACGCGAAAAACTGTTTTTT.

J is TRBJ2-7 and V is TRBV5-6; TRBD1 matches 7 bases. CDR1 is SGHDT, CDR2 YYEEEE, per germline. V shed 3 bases and J 3 bases; nucleotides not matched to a gene: 9. The CDR3 covers 15 residues. For the CDR3, the DNA is TGTGCCAGCAGCTCATCTGGGACAGCCTTCTACGAGCAGTACTTC. Its protein product is CASSSSGTAFYEQYF.

The chain has TRBV12-3 or TRBV12-4 and TRBJ2-1; weak D call: TRBD2 (6 bases). CDR3 size: 15 residues. V was trimmed by 3 bases and J by 1 base, leaving 10 bases between them. CDR3 nucleotide sequence: TGTGCCAGCAGTTTGCTTAGCGGATCCTACAATGAGCAGTTCTTC. Translation: CASSLLSGSYNEQFF.

This clonotype was seen more than once but under ten times. This chain links TRBV29-1 with TRBJ2-5; 10 nucleotides agree with TRBD1. Trimming took 6 bases from V and 5 from J; bases not matched to a gene: 6. Germline V CDR1 and CDR2: SQVTM, ANQGSEA. The CDR3 runs 13 residues. The CDR3 loop reads CSVGTGVGETQYF. The DNA for the CDR3 is TGCAGCGTGGGGACAGGGGTCGGCGAGACCCAGTACTTC.

The chain uses TRBV29-1 and TRBJ1-5; 9 positions match TRBD1. Trimming at V came to 6 bases and at J to 5 bases, leaving 8 bases not matched to a gene. The CDR3 sequence is 14 residues long. The germline CDR1 and CDR2 sequences are SQVTM and ANQGSEA. This CDR3 is CSVSLDRGDQPQHF. For the CDR3, the DNA is TGCAGCGTATCCCTCGACAGGGGGGATCAGCCCCAGCATTTT.